These T cell receptor beta chains were read from a single sample in a study of blood T cell repertoires in COVID-19. Sequencing was performed with immunoSEQ multiplex PCR; in TCRdb, only in-frame clones are kept and a portion is missing. The sample holds over 50,000 clones; around 86% are singletons and the top ten take approximately 29%. The sequenced sample consisted of peripheral blood. The source of these receptors is a human donor in a cohort sampled during active COVID-19. The CDR3 runs from the conserved cysteine through the conserved F or W. Fields, in order: CDR3 DNA, CDR3 protein, J gene, D gene, clone size, V gene. A D gene is named only where the DNA matches it firmly. The size field is filled for only some rows; it gives once, few, many or a size class.

TGTGCCAGCACTGGTATATGGGGGACAGGGGGGAAAAATGAGCAGTTCTTC,CASTGIWGTGGKNEQFF,TRBJ2-1,TRBD1,NA,TRBV11-2
TGCAGCGTCTCCTATACAGGGGGCCGAGGTGAAAAACTGTTTTTT,CSVSYTGGRGEKLFF,TRBJ1-4,TRBD1,many,TRBV29-1
TGTGCCAGCAGTTTAAGCACAGCCGTTAACACTGAAGCTTTCTTT,CASSLSTAVNTEAFF,TRBJ1-1,NA,NA,TRBV28
TGCGCCAGCATGAGGGACAGCGGACACTACGAGCAGTACTTC,CASMRDSGHYEQYF,TRBJ2-7,TRBD1,NA,TRBV5-1
TGCAGTGCTAGTGACAGGATCAATCAGCCCCAGCATTTT,CSASDRINQPQHF,TRBJ1-5,NA,NA,TRBV20-1
TGTGCCAGCAGCTTATCCGTTAATTCACCCCTCCACTTT,CASSLSVNSPLHF,TRBJ1-6,NA,NA,TRBV7-3
TGTGCCAGCAGGATACAGGGAGGGCACGAGCAGTACTTC,CASRIQGGHEQYF,TRBJ2-7,NA,few,TRBV5-4
TGTGCCAGCGGAGTAGGGGGCACAGATACGCAGTATTTT,CASGVGGTDTQYF,TRBJ2-3,NA,NA,TRBV25-1
TGTGCCAGCAGGAGGACTAGCGGCACCTACGAGCAGTACTTC,CASRRTSGTYEQYF,TRBJ2-7,TRBD2,NA,TRBV7-2
TGTGCCAGCAGCCAAGAAGGGACAGGTAACTATGGCTACACCTTC,CASSQEGTGNYGYTF,TRBJ1-2,TRBD1,NA,TRBV3-1/TRBV3-2
TGCGCCAGCAGCCTTCCTCGGACTTCCTACAATGAGCAGTTCTTC,CASSLPRTSYNEQFF,TRBJ2-1,NA,NA,TRBV23-1
TGTGCCAGCAGCCCCCGGGACAGGGGTTCGGGCGGGGAGCTGTTTTTT,CASSPRDRGSGGELFF,TRBJ2-2,TRBD1,NA,TRBV7-7
TGCGCCAGCAGCTTGGCGGCAGGGTACAGCTATGGCTACACCTTC,CASSLAAGYSYGYTF,TRBJ1-2,NA,NA,TRBV5-1
TGTGCCAGCAGTTTATACAGAGACCAGCCCCAGCATTTT,CASSLYRDQPQHF,TRBJ1-5,NA,NA,TRBV27
TGTGCCAGCGACCCAGGGGGCCGATCTATACAAGAGACCCAGTACTTC,CASDPGGRSIQETQYF,TRBJ2-5,TRBD1,NA,TRBV7-9
TGCGCCAGCAGCTTGGTAGTCGTTAGCGGCCGGAACTACGAGCAGTACTTC,CASSLVVVSGRNYEQYF,TRBJ2-7,NA,few,TRBV5-1
TGTGCCAGCTATTTTCAGGGTGTAAGAGAGACCCAGTACTTC,CASYFQGVRETQYF,TRBJ2-5,NA,NA,TRBV2
TGTGCCAGTAGGACACAGGGAATCAATCAGCCCCAGCATTTT,CASRTQGINQPQHF,TRBJ1-5,NA,few,TRBV19
TGTGCCAGCAGCTTCCAGGGAGGGCAAGAGACCCAGTACTTC,CASSFQGGQETQYF,TRBJ2-5,TRBD2,NA,TRBV7-2
TGTGCCATCATGACAGGGGAAGAATACGAGCAGTACTTC,CAIMTGEEYEQYF,TRBJ2-7,TRBD1,NA,TRBV10-3
TGTGCCAGCAGCCCCGTGACTAGCGGGGGTCTGGGGGAGCAGTACTTC,CASSPVTSGGLGEQYF,TRBJ2-7,TRBD2,NA,TRBV13
TGTGCCAGCAGTCCGGGGACTAACCCCTACGAGCAGTACTTC,CASSPGTNPYEQYF,TRBJ2-7,TRBD2,NA,TRBV5-4
TGTGCCAGCAGTTTGGGACAGACCGGGGAGCTGTTTTTT,CASSLGQTGELFF,TRBJ2-2,TRBD1,NA,TRBV28
TGTGCCACCAGCAGAGAAAGGGACAGGGGGCGAAACGAGCAGTACTTC,CATSRERDRGRNEQYF,TRBJ2-7,TRBD1,NA,TRBV15
TGTGCCAGCTCACCAACTGGCTCCTACGAGCAGTACTTC,CASSPTGSYEQYF,TRBJ2-7,NA,NA,TRBV18
TGTGCCAGCAGGAGTGACAACTACCGGGACAGGGCAAGAGGCTACACCTTC,CASRSDNYRDRARGYTF,TRBJ1-2,TRBD1,NA,TRBV2
TGTGCCAGCAGAACCAGGACTAGCGGGTACACAGATACGCAGTATTTT,CASRTRTSGYTDTQYF,TRBJ2-3,TRBD2,NA,TRBV7-9
TGTGCCAGCAGCTCGAGGAACTACAATGAGCAGTTCTTC,CASSSRNYNEQFF,TRBJ2-1,NA,NA,TRBV11-1
TGTGCCAGCTCGGGAGGACAGGGAGGAGATGAAAAACTGTTTTTT,CASSGGQGGDEKLFF,TRBJ1-4,TRBD1,NA,TRBV18
TGTGCCAGCAGAACGCCGGGACAGGGGTACACCGGGGAGCTGTTTTTT,CASRTPGQGYTGELFF,TRBJ2-2,TRBD1,NA,TRBV28
TGTGCCACCAGCAGGATGGGCGGGGGGGCTGAAGAGCAGTACTTC,CATSRMGGGAEEQYF,TRBJ2-7,TRBD2,NA,TRBV15
TGTGCCAGCAGCTTGTCCACAGATACGCAGTATTTT,CASSLSTDTQYF,TRBJ2-3,NA,NA,TRBV28
TGTGCCACCAGCAGAGAGGGGCAGGAGAAGGCTTTCTTT,CATSREGQEKAFF,TRBJ1-1,NA,NA,TRBV15
TGTGCCAGCAGTTACTCTAGCGGACGACCCTACGAGCAGTACTTC,CASSYSSGRPYEQYF,TRBJ2-7,NA,NA,TRBV6-5
TGTGCCAGTAGTATAGCGGGCGGAGAGGGCGTATTCCAGCATTTT,CASSIAGGEGVFQHF,TRBJ1-5,NA,NA,TRBV19
TGTGCCAGCAGCCAAGTCTTACAGGGTTGGAATCAGCCCCAGCATTTT,CASSQVLQGWNQPQHF,TRBJ1-5,NA,NA,TRBV3-1/TRBV3-2
TGTGCCAGCAGTGAAGCGGGGGGCGAGCAGTACTTC,CASSEAGGEQYF,TRBJ2-7,NA,NA,TRBV6-1
TGTGCCAGCAGCCAGGGACAGGCTCCCCCTAATGAAAAACTGTTTTTT,CASSQGQAPPNEKLFF,TRBJ1-4,TRBD1,NA,TRBV5-4
TGTGCCAGCAGTGTAGGGGGAAATTCACCCCTCCACTTT,CASSVGGNSPLHF,TRBJ1-6,NA,NA,TRBV25-1
TGTGCCAGCAGAGCACAGGGGGGAGAGGGGGAGACCCAGTACTTC,CASRAQGGEGETQYF,TRBJ2-5,TRBD1,NA,TRBV2
TGTGCCAGCAGACAGGGGGCGCGTGAGACCCAGTACTTC,CASRQGARETQYF,TRBJ2-5,TRBD1,NA,TRBV25-1
TGTGCCAGCAGCTTAGATGGCCCGGGAGGGGCAGATACGCAGTATTTT,CASSLDGPGGADTQYF,TRBJ2-3,TRBD2,NA,TRBV7-2
TGCGCCAGCAGCCAAGAATCCTTCGGGGGGAATTTGAACTATGGCTACACCTTC,CASSQESFGGNLNYGYTF,TRBJ1-2,NA,NA,TRBV4-1
TGTGCCAGCAGCGGAAAACAGGGGGGAAATGGCTACACCTTC,CASSGKQGGNGYTF,TRBJ1-2,TRBD1,many,TRBV5-4
TGTGCCAGCTCACCGGGACTAGCGGGAGCCGGGGCCAACGTCCTGACTTTC,CASSPGLAGAGANVLTF,TRBJ2-6,TRBD2,NA,TRBV18
TGCGCCAGCAGCTTGGGGATACTAGCGGGAGGGCCCGAGCAGTTCTTC,CASSLGILAGGPEQFF,TRBJ2-1,TRBD2,NA,TRBV5-1